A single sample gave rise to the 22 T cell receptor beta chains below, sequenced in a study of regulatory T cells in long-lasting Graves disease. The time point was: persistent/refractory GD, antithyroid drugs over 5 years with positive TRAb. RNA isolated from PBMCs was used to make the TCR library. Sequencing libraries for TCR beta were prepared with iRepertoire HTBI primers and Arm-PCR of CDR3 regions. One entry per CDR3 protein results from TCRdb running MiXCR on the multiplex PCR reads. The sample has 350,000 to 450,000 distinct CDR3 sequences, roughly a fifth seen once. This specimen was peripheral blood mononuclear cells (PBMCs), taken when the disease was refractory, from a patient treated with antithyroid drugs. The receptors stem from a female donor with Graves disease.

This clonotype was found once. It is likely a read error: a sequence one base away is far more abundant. The CDR3 here is CASRGGELSF. The CDR3 nucleotides are TGTGCCAGCAGGGGCGGGGAGCTGTCTTTT. The chain uses TRBV2 and TRBJ2-2, with D possibly being TRBD2 (6 bases). The CDR3 totals 10 residues. Germline V lookup: CDR1 SNHLY, CDR2 FYNNEI.

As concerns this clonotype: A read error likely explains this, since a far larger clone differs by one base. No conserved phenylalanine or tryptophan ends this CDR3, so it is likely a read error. This CDR3 is CASSFGNSYEQYL. The CDR3 DNA reads TGTGCCAGCAGCTTTGGTAACTCCTACGAGCAGTACCTC. The rearrangement joins TRBV2 to TRBJ2-7, with D hard to call. This CDR3 has 13 amino acids. Trimming cost V 6 bases and J 0 bases, with 9 bases left between them. The germline gives CDR1 SNHLY, CDR2 FYNNEI.

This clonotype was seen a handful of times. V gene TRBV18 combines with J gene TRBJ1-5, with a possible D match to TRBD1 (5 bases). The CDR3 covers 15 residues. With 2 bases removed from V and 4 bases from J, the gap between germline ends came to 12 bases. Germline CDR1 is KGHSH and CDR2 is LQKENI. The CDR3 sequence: CASSPGREGNQPQHF. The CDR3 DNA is TGTGCCAGCTCACCAGGCAGGGAGGGTAATCAGCCCCAGCATTTT.

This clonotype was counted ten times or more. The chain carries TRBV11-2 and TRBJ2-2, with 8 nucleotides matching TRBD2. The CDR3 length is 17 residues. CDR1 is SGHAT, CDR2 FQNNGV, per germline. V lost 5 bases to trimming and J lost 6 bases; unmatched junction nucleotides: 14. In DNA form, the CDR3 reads TGTGCCAGCAGCGAGAGGACTAGCCCAGATGTCGCCGGGGAGCTGTTTTTT. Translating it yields CASSERTSPDVAGELFF.

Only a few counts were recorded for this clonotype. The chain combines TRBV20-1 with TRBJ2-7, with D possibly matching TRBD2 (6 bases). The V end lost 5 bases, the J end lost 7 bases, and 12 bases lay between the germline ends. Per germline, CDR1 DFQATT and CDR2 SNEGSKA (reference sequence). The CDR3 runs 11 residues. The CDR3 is CSAASDGEQYF. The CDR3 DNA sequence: TGCAGTGCTGCTAGCGATGGAGAGCAGTACTTC.

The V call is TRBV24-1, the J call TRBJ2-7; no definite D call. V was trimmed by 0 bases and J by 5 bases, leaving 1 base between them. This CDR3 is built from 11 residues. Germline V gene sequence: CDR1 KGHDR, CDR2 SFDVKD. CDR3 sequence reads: CATSDLHEQYF. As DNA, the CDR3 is TGTGCCACCAGTGATTTGCACGAGCAGTACTTC.

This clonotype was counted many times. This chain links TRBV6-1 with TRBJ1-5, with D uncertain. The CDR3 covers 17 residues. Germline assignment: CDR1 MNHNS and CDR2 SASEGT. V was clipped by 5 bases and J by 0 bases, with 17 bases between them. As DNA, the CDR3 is TGTGCCAGCAGTACCCCGCGAAAGGACTTTAGCAATCAGCCCCAGCATTTT. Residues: CASSTPRKDFSNQPQHF.

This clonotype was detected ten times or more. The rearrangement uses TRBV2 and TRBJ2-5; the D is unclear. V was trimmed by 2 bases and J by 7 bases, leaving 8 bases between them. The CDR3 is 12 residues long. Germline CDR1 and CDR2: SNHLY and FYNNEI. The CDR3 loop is CASSESTVTQYF. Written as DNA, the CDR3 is TGTGCCAGCAGTGAATCGACTGTGACCCAGTACTTC.

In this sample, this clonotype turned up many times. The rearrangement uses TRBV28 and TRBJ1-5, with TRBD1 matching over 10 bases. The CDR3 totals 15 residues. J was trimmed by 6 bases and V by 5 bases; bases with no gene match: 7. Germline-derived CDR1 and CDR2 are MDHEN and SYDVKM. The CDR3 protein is CASSLRGQGLQPQHF. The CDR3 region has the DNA TGTGCCAGCAGTCTAAGGGGACAGGGGCTTCAGCCCCAGCATTTT.

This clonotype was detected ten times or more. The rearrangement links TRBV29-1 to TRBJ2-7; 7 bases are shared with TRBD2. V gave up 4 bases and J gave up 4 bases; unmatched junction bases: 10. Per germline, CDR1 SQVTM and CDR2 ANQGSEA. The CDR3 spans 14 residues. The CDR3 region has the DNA TGCAGCGTTGGACAAGAGCGGGAAGGGTACGAGCAGTACTTC. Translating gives CSVGQEREGYEQYF.

The CDR3 DNA sequence: TGTGCCATCAGTGACCCAGCTAGCTTTCGGACAGGACAAGAGACCCAGTACTTC. Protein product: CAISDPASFRTGQETQYF. The chain employs TRBV10-3 and TRBJ2-5, with TRBD1 matching 7 bases. Germline CDR1 ENHRY, CDR2 SYGVKD. The CDR3 spans 18 residues. V lost 3 bases and J lost 2; bases outside the gene matches: 15.

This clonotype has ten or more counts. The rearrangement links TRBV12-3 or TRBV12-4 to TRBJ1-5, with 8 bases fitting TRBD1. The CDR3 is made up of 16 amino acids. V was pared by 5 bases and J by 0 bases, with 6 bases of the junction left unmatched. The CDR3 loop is CASSPGQVYSNQPQHF. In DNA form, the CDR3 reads TGTGCCAGCAGTCCGGGACAGGTTTATAGCAATCAGCCCCAGCATTTT.

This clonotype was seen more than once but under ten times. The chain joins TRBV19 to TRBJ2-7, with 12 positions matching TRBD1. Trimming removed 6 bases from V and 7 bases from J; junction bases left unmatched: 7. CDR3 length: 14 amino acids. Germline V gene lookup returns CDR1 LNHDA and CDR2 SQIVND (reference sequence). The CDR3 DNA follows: TGTGCCAGTAGCGCCGGGACAGGGGGCGGTGAGCAGTACTTC. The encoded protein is CASSAGTGGGEQYF.

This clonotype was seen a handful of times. CDR3: CASSKFGTNEKLFF. For the CDR3, the DNA is TGTGCCAGCAGTAAATTTGGGACTAATGAAAAACTGTTTTTT. The rearrangement joins TRBV6-1 to TRBJ1-4, with no clear D. Germline lookup yields CDR1 MNHNS and CDR2 SASEGT. This CDR3 has 14 amino acids. V shed 5 bases and J shed 2 bases, with 9 bases lying between them.

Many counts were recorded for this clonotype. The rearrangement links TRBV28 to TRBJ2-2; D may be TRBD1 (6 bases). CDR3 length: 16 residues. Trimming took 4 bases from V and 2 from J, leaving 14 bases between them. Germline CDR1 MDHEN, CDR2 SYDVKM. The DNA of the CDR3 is TGTGCCAGCAGTTCTTTCCCGGGACAAAACACCGGGGAGCTGTTTTTT. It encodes CASSSFPGQNTGELFF.

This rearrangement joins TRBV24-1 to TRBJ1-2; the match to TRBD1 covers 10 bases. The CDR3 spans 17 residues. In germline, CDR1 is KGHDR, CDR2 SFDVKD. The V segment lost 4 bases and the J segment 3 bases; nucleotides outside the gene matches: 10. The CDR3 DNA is TGTGCCACCAGTGACAACCCGACAGGGGGCTCTTACTATGGCTACACCTTC. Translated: CATSDNPTGGSYYGYTF.

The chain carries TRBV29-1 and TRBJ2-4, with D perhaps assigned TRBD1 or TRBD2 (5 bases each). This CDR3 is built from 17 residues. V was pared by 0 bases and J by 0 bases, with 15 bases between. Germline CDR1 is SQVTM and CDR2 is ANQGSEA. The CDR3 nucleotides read TGCAGCGTTGAAGACAGGGACCCAAACCTAGCCAAAAACATTCAGTACTTC. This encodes CSVEDRDPNLAKNIQYF.

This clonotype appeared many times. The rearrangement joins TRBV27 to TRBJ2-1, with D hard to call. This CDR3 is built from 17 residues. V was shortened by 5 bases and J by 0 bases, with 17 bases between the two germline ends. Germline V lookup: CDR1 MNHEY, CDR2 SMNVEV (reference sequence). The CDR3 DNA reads TGTGCCAGCAGTAAGCCTATTGGGCAGAGCTCCTACAATGAGCAGTTCTTC. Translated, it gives CASSKPIGQSSYNEQFF.

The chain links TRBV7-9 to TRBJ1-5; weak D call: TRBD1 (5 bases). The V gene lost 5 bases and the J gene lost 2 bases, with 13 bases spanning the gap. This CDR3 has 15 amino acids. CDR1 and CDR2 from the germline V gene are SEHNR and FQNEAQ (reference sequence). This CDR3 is CASSMSGGGNQPQHF. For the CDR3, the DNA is TGTGCCAGCAGCATGAGCGGGGGAGGCAATCAGCCCCAGCATTTT.

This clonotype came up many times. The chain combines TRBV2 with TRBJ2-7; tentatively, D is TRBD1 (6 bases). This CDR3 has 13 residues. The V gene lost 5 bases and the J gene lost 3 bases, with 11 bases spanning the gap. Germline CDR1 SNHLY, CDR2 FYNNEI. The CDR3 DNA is TGTGCCAGCAGTAGGGGGACGGACTACGAGCAGTACTTC. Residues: CASSRGTDYEQYF.

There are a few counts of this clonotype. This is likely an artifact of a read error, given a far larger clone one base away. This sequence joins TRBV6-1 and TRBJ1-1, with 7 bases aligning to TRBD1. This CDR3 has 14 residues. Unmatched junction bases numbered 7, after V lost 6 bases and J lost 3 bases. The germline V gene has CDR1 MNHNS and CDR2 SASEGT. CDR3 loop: CASRDREGDTEAFF. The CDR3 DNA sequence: TGTGCCAGCAGAGACAGGGAGGGGGACACTGAAGCTTTCTTT.

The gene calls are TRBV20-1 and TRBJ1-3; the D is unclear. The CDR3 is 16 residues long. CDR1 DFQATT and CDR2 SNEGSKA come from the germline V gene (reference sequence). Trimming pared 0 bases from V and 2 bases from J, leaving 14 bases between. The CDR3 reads CSARDVGRETGNTIYF. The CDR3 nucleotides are TGCAGTGCTAGAGATGTGGGGAGGGAGACTGGAAACACCATATATTTT.